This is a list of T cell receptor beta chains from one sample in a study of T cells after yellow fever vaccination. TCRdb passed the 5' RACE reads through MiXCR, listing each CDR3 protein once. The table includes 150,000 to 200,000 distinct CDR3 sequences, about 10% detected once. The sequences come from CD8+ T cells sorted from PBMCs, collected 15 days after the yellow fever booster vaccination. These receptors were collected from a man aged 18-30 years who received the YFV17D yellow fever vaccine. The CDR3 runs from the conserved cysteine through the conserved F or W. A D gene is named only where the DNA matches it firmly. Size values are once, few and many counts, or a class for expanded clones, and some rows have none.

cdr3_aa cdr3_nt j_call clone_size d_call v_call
CASSSFGGGLYNEQFF TGTGCCAGCAGCTCCTTCGGGGGGGGCCTCTACAATGAGCAGTTCTTC TRBJ2-1 . TRBD2 TRBV7-8
CASSNPTEVKFRQPQHF TGCGCCAGCAGTAACCCGACAGAGGTGAAGTTTCGACAGCCCCAGCATTTT TRBJ1-5 few . TRBV6-2/TRBV6-3
CASSLGTQPFPDEQYF TGCGCCAGCAGCTTGGGGACACAGCCATTCCCGGACGAGCAGTACTTC TRBJ2-7 . . TRBV5-1
CASSLGQGAQETQYF TGTGCCAGCAGCTTAGGACAGGGCGCACAAGAGACCCAGTACTTC TRBJ2-5 many TRBD1 TRBV7-7
CASSQEGTDTQYF TGCGCCAGCAGCCAAGAGGGCACAGATACGCAGTATTTT TRBJ2-3 . . TRBV4-1
CASSTPGTGGSLQETQYF TGCGCCAGCAGCACACCCGGGACAGGGGGCTCTCTTCAAGAGACCCAGTACTTC TRBJ2-5 many TRBD1 TRBV4-1
CASSLSRGSGADTQYF TGTGCCAGCAGCTTATCCAGGGGTTCAGGTGCAGATACGCAGTATTTT TRBJ2-3 few . TRBV7-8
CASSLDADTQYF TGTGCCAGCAGTTTAGACGCGGATACGCAGTATTTT TRBJ2-3 many . TRBV12-3/TRBV12-4
CSVVGSDGYTF TGCAGCGTTGTAGGGTCGGATGGCTACACCTTC TRBJ1-2 few . TRBV29-1
CASSSRADDEQFF TGTGCCAGCAGTTCCCGGGCCGACGATGAGCAGTTCTTC TRBJ2-1 . . TRBV6-5
CASSSRSGLHTDTQYF TGTGCCAGCAGCTCAAGGTCGGGACTCCACACAGATACGCAGTATTTT TRBJ2-3 . . TRBV11-3
CASSPGTSGGSTDTQYF TGTGCCAGCAGCCCGGGGACTAGCGGGGGAAGCACAGATACGCAGTATTTT TRBJ2-3 many TRBD2 TRBV11-2
CASSGQKKLAKNIQYF TGCGCCAGCAGCGGACAGAAGAAACTAGCCAAAAACATTCAGTACTTC TRBJ2-4 . . TRBV10-2
CASGLVLAARSGNTIYF TGTGCTAGTGGTTTGGTACTCGCGGCCCGCTCTGGAAACACCATATATTTT TRBJ1-3 many . TRBV12-5
CSVGEETQYF TGCAGCGTTGGAGAGGAGACCCAGTACTTC TRBJ2-5 many . TRBV29-1
CASSHAGKGRSEKLFF TGCGCCAGCAGCCACGCGGGGAAGGGGCGAAGTGAAAAACTGTTTTTT TRBJ1-4 many . TRBV4-3
CASSLTDMNTEAFF TGTGCCAGCAGTTTGACCGATATGAACACTGAAGCTTTCTTT TRBJ1-1 . . TRBV27
CASSQDSLSGDRTDTQYF TGCGCCAGCAGCCAAGATTCCCTCTCGGGAGACAGAACAGATACGCAGTATTTT TRBJ2-3 few . TRBV4-3
CASSQEARGGQETQYF TGCGCCAGCAGCCAAGAAGCGCGGGGGGGACAAGAGACCCAGTACTTC TRBJ2-5 few TRBD2 TRBV4-3
CSVDPVETQYF TGCAGCGTTGACCCGGTGGAGACCCAGTACTTC TRBJ2-5 many . TRBV29-1
CASSWVDEQYF TGTGCCAGCAGTTGGGTGGACGAGCAGTACTTC TRBJ2-7 . . TRBV6-4
CASSFPPGQGSTTCEQYF TGTGCCAGCAGTTTCCCTCCGGGACAGGGATCCACTACATGCGAGCAGTACTTC TRBJ2-7 many TRBD1 TRBV12-3/TRBV12-4
CASSQDSRVNTEAFF TGCGCCAGCAGCCAAGACTCAAGGGTGAACACTGAAGCTTTCTTT TRBJ1-1 . . TRBV4-1
CASSAGTGGLGSYNEQFF TGCGCCAGCAGTGCAGGGACAGGGGGCCTTGGGTCCTACAATGAGCAGTTCTTC TRBJ2-1 . TRBD1 TRBV10-2
CAISESQGAHYNEQFF TGTGCCATCAGTGAGTCACAAGGCGCCCACTACAATGAGCAGTTCTTC TRBJ2-1 few . TRBV10-3
CASSLARGFKGTDTQYF TGTGCCAGCAGCTTAGCGCGGGGTTTCAAAGGGACAGATACGCAGTATTTT TRBJ2-3 . . TRBV7-2
CASSSWAGGSGELFF TGTGCCAGCAGTTCCTGGGCCGGGGGGAGCGGGGAGCTGTTTTTT TRBJ2-2 few TRBD2 TRBV27
CAWTQLRTEAFF TGTGCCTGGACACAACTTAGAACTGAAGCTTTCTTT TRBJ1-1 . . TRBV30
CASSYLAGGLDTQYF TGTGCCAGCAGTTATCTAGCGGGGGGATTAGATACGCAGTATTTT TRBJ2-3 many TRBD2 TRBV6-5
CASSLRQGRNTEAFF TGTGCCAGCAGTTTAAGGCAGGGCCGGAACACTGAAGCTTTCTTT TRBJ1-1 . . TRBV27
CASSRGARNQPQHF TGTGCCAGCAGCCGAGGGGCGCGCAATCAGCCCCAGCATTTT TRBJ1-5 . . TRBV6-2/TRBV6-3
CASRALQGAAETQYF TGTGCCAGCAGGGCCTTACAGGGGGCCGCAGAGACCCAGTACTTC TRBJ2-5 . TRBD1 TRBV7-9
CASSWGQYNEQFF TGTGCCAGTAGCTGGGGGCAGTACAATGAGCAGTTCTTC TRBJ2-1 . . TRBV19
CASTRPDRTDTQYF TGTGCCAGCACCAGACCGGACCGCACAGATACGCAGTATTTT TRBJ2-3 few . TRBV7-9
CASSPSNTGELFF TGCGCCAGCAGCCCCTCAAACACCGGGGAGCTGTTTTTT TRBJ2-2 many . TRBV4-1
CAIKDTDGNTIYF TGTGCCATCAAGGACACCGATGGAAACACCATATATTTT TRBJ1-3 . . TRBV10-3
CSATGTSGTDTQYF TGCAGTGCTACCGGGACTAGCGGCACAGATACGCAGTATTTT TRBJ2-3 . TRBD2 TRBV20-1
CASSYSGNGYTF TGTGCCAGCAGTTACTCCGGGAATGGCTACACCTTC TRBJ1-2 . . TRBV6-5
CATSDPPGLGYTDTQYF TGTGCCACCAGTGACCCACCGGGACTAGGCTACACAGATACGCAGTATTTT TRBJ2-3 once TRBD2 TRBV24-1
CAISGGRGSSYNEQFF TGTGCCATCAGTGGGGGGCGGGGGAGCTCCTACAATGAGCAGTTCTTC TRBJ2-1 many . TRBV10-3